This T cell receptor (beta chain) was identified in a study of CD8+ T cells in alopecia areata. As for the study in general: Administration of oral tofacitinib to treated patients was at 5 to 10 mg twice daily. Study outcomes and limitations: Patients shared TCRs less clearly than mice did, possibly owing to HLA. Amid tofacitinib therapy, many expanded lesional clones stayed present in scalp and blood.

Specified treatment: oral pan-JAK inhibitor, 5-10 mg twice daily. V was clipped by 6 bases and J by 10 bases; unmatched bases: 7. The V gene's germline CDR1 is MNHNS and CDR2 SASEGT. The CDR3 has 12 amino acids. Only one count was recorded for this clone. The antigen remains unidentified. The authors extracted RNA and reverse transcribed it into cDNA as the sequencing template. Repertoires were generated with immunoSEQ multiplex PCR, while TCRdb's copy carries only in-frame clones and drops some. The sample lists around 100,000 clones; 50% to 75% were seen once. The source was CD8+ T cells sorted from blood, collected at week 24, from a patient treated with tofacitinib. This sequence originates from a human donor with alopecia areata. V gene TRBV6-1 combines with J gene TRBJ1-1, with 8 positions matching TRBD1. DNA for the CDR3: TGTGCCAGCAGCCTTCGTACAGGGGGAGCTTTCTTT. Translated, it gives CASSLRTGGAFF.